This TCR beta chain was profiled in a study of CD8 T cells in Susac syndrome. The junction had 5 bases not matched to a gene; V was cut back by 4 bases and J by 2 bases. Germline assignment: CDR1 MDHEN and CDR2 SYDVKM. This CDR3 is 15 amino acids long. The control group consisted of healthy donors matched for age and sex. When the RNA was reverse transcribed, random hexamers were used with an input of roughly 0.45 to 1 ug. TCRdb itself ran the immunoSEQ multiplex PCR reads through MiXCR, one entry per CDR3 protein. The sample lists fewer than 70,000 distinct CDR3 sequences, about 95% occurring once. The V call is TRBV28, the J call TRBJ2-1; the match to TRBD2 covers 7 bases. What was sequenced was CD8+ T cells from PBMCs. The clonotype comes from a human donor in good health. The CDR3 loop is CASSWTGGTYNEQFF. CDR3 nucleotides: TGTGCCAGCAGTTGGACGGGGGGAACCTACAATGAGCAGTTCTTC.